A single sample gave rise to the 9 T cell receptor beta chains below, sequenced in a study of CD8 T cells in Susac syndrome. RNA, at about 0.45 to 1 ug, was reverse transcribed with random hexamers. TCRdb reprocessed the immunoSEQ multiplex PCR reads via MiXCR and lists one record per CDR3 protein. The sample contains fewer than 150,000 distinct CDR3 sequences, over 85% of which appear only once. Material for sequencing was CD8+ T cells from PBMCs. These receptors all come from a human donor in good health.

This chain joins TRBV5-4 and TRBJ1-2; D might be TRBD1 (6 bases). Germline V CDR1 and CDR2: SGHNT, YYREEE (reference sequence). V lost 6 bases and J 7 bases, leaving 13 bases between the germline ends. This CDR3 is built from 12 residues. CDR3 nucleotide sequence: TGTGCCAGCAACGGTGGACAGTCTGGCTACACCTTC. Amino acid sequence: CASNGGQSGYTF.

This rearrangement joins TRBV5-1 to TRBJ2-5; 7 positions match TRBD1. This CDR3 region has 14 residues. With V trimmed by 0 bases and J by 5 bases, 4 bases remained unmatched. Germline-derived CDR1 and CDR2 are SGHRS and YFSETQ. The CDR3 region has the DNA TGCGCCAGCAGCTTGGGACAGGGTGCCGAGACCCAGTACTTC. This translates into CASSLGQGAETQYF.

The gene calls are TRBV20-1 and TRBJ2-7; D is uncertain. Germline CDR1 reads DFQATT; CDR2 reads SNEGSKA (reference sequence). Deletions cut 0 bases from V and 3 bases from J, with 12 bases between. CDR3 length: 14 amino acids. CDR3 nucleotides: TGCAGTGCTAGAGAGCCCCGGGCGTTCTACGAGCAGTACTTC. Translating it yields CSAREPRAFYEQYF.

The rearrangement uses TRBV30 and TRBJ2-7; 11 bases match TRBD2. The CDR3 spans 14 residues. J gave up 3 bases and V 8 bases, and 9 bases lay outside the gene matches. In germline, CDR1 is GTSNPN, CDR2 SVGIG (reference sequence). The CDR3 DNA follows: TGTGCCGCCCACCCCCTAGCGGGAGGCTACGAGCAGTACTTC. As protein: CAAHPLAGGYEQYF.

The chain recombines TRBV19 with TRBJ1-5; D is unresolved. V lost 1 base and J 6 bases, leaving 7 bases between the germline ends. Germline V gene sequence: CDR1 LNHDA, CDR2 SQIVND (reference sequence). The CDR3 totals 13 residues. CDR3 in amino acids: CASSIAVGQPQHF. The CDR3 DNA sequence: TGTGCCAGTAGTATAGCGGTGGGTCAGCCCCAGCATTTT.

The V call is TRBV7-2, the J call TRBJ2-3, with D possibly being TRBD1 (6 bases). The V end lost 5 bases, the J end lost 3 bases, and 18 bases lay between the germline ends. This CDR3 spans 16 amino acids. Germline CDR1 reads SGHTA; CDR2 reads FQGNSA. The CDR3 bases are TGTGCCAGCAGCATTGTTCAGGGGCGGCCGACAGATACGCAGTATTTT. Protein sequence: CASSIVQGRPTDTQYF.

The chain is built from TRBV18 and TRBJ2-1, with D possibly TRBD2 on 6 matching bases. Between the trimmed V and J ends, which lost 4 bases and 4 bases, there was a span of 17 bases. The CDR3 loop spans 16 amino acids. The germline V gene encodes CDR1 KGHSH and CDR2 LQKENI. CDR3 region: CASSRQGDSLYNEQFF. The CDR3, as DNA: TGTGCCAGCTCACGACAAGGGGACTCCTTATACAATGAGCAGTTCTTC.

This clonotype came up once. The CDR3 here is CSAGPDREHEQYF. In DNA form, the CDR3 reads TGCAGTGCTGGCCCCGACAGGGAGCACGAGCAGTACTTC. This chain joins TRBV20-1 and TRBJ2-7, with 7 bases fitting TRBD1. The germline V gene has CDR1 DFQATT and CDR2 SNEGSKA (reference sequence). This CDR3 has 13 amino acids. V lost 5 bases, J lost 5 bases, and 9 bases stayed unmatched.

The chain uses TRBV20-1 and TRBJ2-7; TRBD1 aligns across 12 bases. V was pared by 1 base and J by 10 bases, with 2 bases of the junction left unmatched. The V gene's germline CDR1 is DFQATT and CDR2 SNEGSKA (reference sequence). This CDR3 comprises 12 residues. The CDR3 reads CSARAGTGGQYF. CDR3 coding DNA: TGCAGTGCTAGAGCCGGGACAGGGGGCCAGTACTTC.